This TCR beta chain emerged from a study of early T cells in non-severe SARS-CoV-2 infection. Overall study: Sequenced bulk RNA came from whole blood that was unsorted, and chains were unpaired.

As part of library construction, unique molecular identifiers were attached to individual cDNA molecules. In TCRdb, the 5' RACE reads were re-called with MiXCR into one record per CDR3 protein. The table records over 50,000 distinct CDR3 sequences, around 13% of them present only once. General study findings and limits: Private and CD4 specificities were missed by VDJdb matching, skewed to anti-spike CD8.

This clonotype has more than one count but fewer than ten. What it recognizes is unknown. Per germline, CDR1 SQVTM and CDR2 ANQGSEA. Trimming cost V 3 bases and J 6 bases, with 11 bases left between them. This CDR3 comprises 13 residues. The gene calls are TRBV29-1 and TRBJ1-4, with TRBD1 as a possible D gene (6 bases). Sequencing was carried out using whole blood. The sequence came from an adult who was a healthcare worker with PCR-confirmed SARS-CoV-2 infection or an uninfected control (not recorded which). The CDR3 DNA reads TGCAGCGTTGAGTCAGGGGCGGATGAAAAACTGTTTTTT. This sequence encodes CSVESGADEKLFF.